The 14 T cell receptor beta chains presented below share a single source sample, sequenced in a study of blood T cells in healthy people across ages (dated by TCRdb to between 2015 and 2017). The receptor library was made with 5' RACE. Sequenced on an Illumina HiSeq 2500. A second roughly 7 to 11 cycle PCR used a sample-barcoded 5' primer and a J-beta primer mix. TCRdb reprocessed the public reads (quality trimming at Q25 with fastp, clone calling with MiXCR) and kept in-frame beta chains. Each entry is one CDR3 protein sequence, shown with its most common DNA and genes. The sample contains approximately 1.5 million distinct CDR3 sequences, approximately 43% of them found a single time. The ten largest make up more than 4% of the sample. The sample comprised blood. The receptors shown here come from a woman in her late teens or twenties in good health.

The rearrangement joins TRBV6-6 to TRBJ2-7; D is possibly TRBD1 (6 bases). Trimming cost V 6 bases and J 9 bases, with 15 bases left between them. Looked up from germline, CDR1 is MNHNY and CDR2 is SVGAGI (reference sequence). This CDR3 contains 12 residues. CDR3 nucleotide sequence: TGTGCCAGCAGGCGGACAGAGGAACGGCAGTACTTC. Residues: CASRRTEERQYF.

This clonotype has a handful of counts. V gene TRBV6-2 or TRBV6-3 combines with J gene TRBJ1-5; perhaps TRBD1 as D (6 bases). V lost 0 bases and J lost 7, with 10 bases in between. This CDR3 comprises 14 residues. Germline CDR1 and CDR2: MNHEY and SVGEGT. The CDR3 DNA sequence: TGTGCCAGCAGTTACTCGGGGGGGGCGCAGCCCCAGCATTTT. It specifies CASSYSGGAQPQHF.

The J gene is TRBJ2-3, the V gene TRBV7-9, with D perhaps TRBD1 or TRBD2 (6 bases each). Trimming removed 0 bases from V and 3 bases from J, with 13 bases in between. Per the germline V gene, CDR1 is SEHNR and CDR2 is FQNEAQ (reference sequence). This CDR3 is built from 16 residues. The CDR3 sequence is CASSLAPGARTDTQYF. The CDR3 nucleotides are TGTGCCAGCAGCTTAGCGCCGGGGGCCAGGACAGATACGCAGTATTTT.

The chain combines TRBV15 with TRBJ1-2; TRBD1 matches 8 bases. V lost 7 bases to trimming and J lost 8 bases; unmatched junction nucleotides: 9. The CDR3 extends over 13 amino acids. CDR1 and CDR2 from the germline V gene are LNHNV and YYDKDF (reference sequence). The CDR3 loop is CATTIDRGGGYTF. CDR3 nucleotide sequence: TGTGCCACCACCATCGACAGGGGAGGCGGCTACACCTTC.

This chain uses TRBV21-1 with TRBJ2-5; the D call TRBD1 from the table was never checked on the DNA. TRBV21-1 is shown as a pseudogene. CDR3 length: 11 residues. Here the CDR3 DNA reads TGTGCCAGGGGGACAGGTAGTAAGCAGTACTTC. It translates to CARGTGSKQYF.

This CDR3 is CAAQESGYEQYF. CDR3 nucleotide sequence: TGTGCCGCCCAAGAATCCGGCTACGAGCAGTACTTC. The chain carries TRBV28 and TRBJ2-7; D is undetermined. The CDR3 has 12 residues. Trimming removed 11 bases from V and 3 bases from J, with 14 bases in between. Germline loops: CDR1 MDHEN, CDR2 SYDVKM.

This chain's CDR3 is CSGDRFGATEAFF. The CDR3 DNA is TGCAGCGGGGACAGGTTCGGTGCCACTGAAGCTTTCTTT. V and J are TRBV29-1 and TRBJ1-1, with 8 nucleotides matching TRBD1. In germline, CDR1 is SQVTM, CDR2 ANQGSEA. The length of the CDR3 is 13 residues. The junction had 8 bases not matched to a gene; V was cut back by 7 bases and J by 4 bases.

This clonotype has just a few counts. The chain has TRBV18 and TRBJ2-7, with D unresolved. The CDR3 length is 13 residues. The ends were cut back, 3 bases at V and 2 bases at J, with 8 bases in the middle. Germline loops: CDR1 KGHSH, CDR2 LQKENI. CDR3 amino acids: CASSPAPAYEQYF. For the CDR3, the DNA is TGTGCCAGCTCACCTGCGCCCGCCTACGAGCAGTACTTC.

The chain couples TRBV4-1 to TRBJ2-5; TRBD2 is a possible D gene (5 bases). The V and J ends lost 0 bases and 9 bases respectively, with 11 bases between them. Germline-derived CDR1 and CDR2 are MGHRA and YSYEKL. The CDR3 consists of 13 residues. CDR3 residues: CASSQDRTRAQYF. The DNA for the CDR3 is TGCGCCAGCAGCCAAGACCGCACGAGGGCCCAGTACTTC.

V gene TRBV9 combines with J gene TRBJ2-1, with 10 bases matching TRBD2. The CDR3 runs 16 residues. CDR1 is SGDLS and CDR2 is YYNGEE in the germline V gene. The trim removed 4 bases at V and 4 bases at J, leaving 8 bases unmatched. CDR3 DNA: TGTGCCAGCAGCCAAGGGACTAGCGACCGATACAATGAGCAGTTCTTC. Translation gives CASSQGTSDRYNEQFF.

In this sample, this clonotype turned up many times. This chain links TRBV4-1 with TRBJ1-5; D unresolved. The CDR3 is 16 residues long. The V end was cut by 1 base, the J end by 2 bases, with 12 bases between. Germline-derived CDR1 and CDR2 are MGHRA and YSYEKL. In DNA, the CDR3 is TGCGCCAGCAGCCAAGGCAGCGGGGATCGCAATCAGCCCCAGCATTTT. Its translation: CASSQGSGDRNQPQHF.

This clonotype was picked up many times. V usage is TRBV20-1 and J usage is TRBJ2-3; D remains ambiguous. V lost 4 bases and J 0 bases, leaving 5 bases between the germline ends. The length of the CDR3 is 12 residues. Germline loops: CDR1 DFQATT, CDR2 SNEGSKA (reference sequence). The CDR3 DNA reads as TGCAGTGCTACGACCAGCACAGATACGCAGTATTTT. The encoded protein is CSATTSTDTQYF.

This clonotype was counted many times. V usage is TRBV7-9 and J usage is TRBJ1-1; D perhaps matches TRBD1 (6 bases). Germline V gives CDR1 SEHNR, CDR2 FQNEAQ (reference sequence). V was shortened by 5 bases and J by 2 bases, with 15 bases between the two germline ends. The CDR3 sequence is 15 residues long. CDR3 sequence: CASSAAGAGNTEAFF. DNA for the CDR3: TGTGCCAGCAGCGCAGCGGGGGCAGGAAACACTGAAGCTTTCTTT.

The chain carries TRBV4-1 and TRBJ2-1; D gene ambiguous. The length of the CDR3 is 15 residues. The ends were cut back, 0 bases at V and 5 bases at J, with 11 bases in the middle. CDR1 MGHRA and CDR2 YSYEKL come from the germline V gene. In DNA, the CDR3 is TGCGCCAGCAGCCAAGATGGGCTGCGGAACAATGAGCAGTTCTTC. Protein product: CASSQDGLRNNEQFF.